A selection of T cell receptor beta chains follows, all from one sample in a study of shared clonotypes between healthy human individuals. Sequencing used immunoSEQ multiplex PCR; TCRdb keeps in-frame clones, though not all of them. Here the sample spans under 2.5 million clones, 85% to 95% being singletons. Material: naive CD4+ T cells from PBMCs. The source of these receptors is a man between 18 and 35 years old in good health. Some clones in this sample may be carry-over from other donors' samples. The CDR3 runs from the conserved cysteine through the conserved F or W. The D gene is left open where the match is weak. Some rows mark clone size as missing; the rest say once, few, many or name a class of expanded clone.

>TRBD2|TRBV14|TRBJ2-7|NA|16
CASSRQPGLGFGEQYF
TGTGCCAGCAGCCGTCAACCGGGACTAGGTTTCGGCGAGCAGTACTTC
>NA|TRBV5-1|TRBJ2-2|NA|15
CASSLSQGNTGELFF
TGCGCCAGCAGCTTGTCCCAGGGGAACACCGGGGAGCTGTTTTTT
>NA|TRBV21-1|TRBJ1-3|NA|15
CASSKSRAPGNTIYF
TGTGCCAGCAGCAAAAGCAGGGCCCCTGGAAACACCATATATTTT
>NA|TRBV5-1|TRBJ1-1|NA|14
CASSPGHLNTEAFF
TGCGCCAGCAGCCCGGGACATTTGAACACTGAAGCTTTCTTT
>NA|TRBV7-9|TRBJ1-2|once|13
CASSLRDNYGYTF
TGTGCCAGCAGCTTACGGGATAACTATGGCTACACCTTC
>TRBD1|TRBV9|TRBJ1-4|NA|15
CASSVATGVNEKLFF
TGTGCCAGCAGCGTTGCGACAGGGGTTAATGAAAAACTGTTTTTT
>NA|TRBV6-1|TRBJ2-3|NA|11
CASSWAGRQYF
TGTGCCAGCAGTTGGGCCGGGAGGCAGTATTTT
>NA|TRBV30|TRBJ1-1|few|13
CAWNRMMNTEAFF
TGTGCCTGGAACAGAATGATGAACACTGAAGCTTTCTTT
>NA|TRBV11-1|TRBJ2-5|NA|11
CASSLMSDKYF
TGTGCCAGCAGCTTGATGTCAGATAAGTACTTC
>NA|TRBV6-5|TRBJ2-2|NA|15
CASRLGGKNTGELFF
TGTGCCAGCAGACTCGGGGGAAAAAACACCGGGGAGCTGTTTTTT
>NA|TRBV28|TRBJ1-5|NA|14
CAISESGGNQPQHF
TGTGCCATCAGTGAGTCCGGAGGAAATCAGCCCCAGCATTTT
>NA|TRBV5-1|TRBJ1-1|NA|14
CASSPRVGNTEAFF
TGCGCCAGCAGCCCCAGGGTAGGGAACACTGAAGCTTTCTTT
>NA|TRBV9|TRBJ1-1|few|15
CASSVVPGLNTEAFF
TGTGCCAGCAGCGTAGTTCCGGGATTGAACACTGAAGCTTTCTTT
>TRBD1|TRBV10-3|TRBJ2-1|NA|14
CAISGDRGYNEQFF
TGTGCCATCAGTGGGGACAGGGGCTACAATGAGCAGTTCTTC
>NA|TRBV9|TRBJ2-3|NA|14
CASSVRESTDTQYF
TGTGCCAGCAGCGTACGAGAGAGCACAGATACGCAGTATTTT
>NA|TRBV9|TRBJ2-7|NA|12
CASSERYGEQYF
TGTGCCAGCAGCGAACGTTATGGCGAGCAGTACTTC
>NA|TRBV10-1|TRBJ1-6|once|13
CASSDRINSPLHF
TGCGCCAGCAGTGACAGGATTAATTCACCCCTCCACTTT
>NA|TRBV6-5|TRBJ1-1|few|13
CASSYGQNTEAFF
TGTGCCAGCAGTTACGGACAGAACACTGAAGCTTTCTTT
>NA|TRBV6-6|TRBJ1-4|NA|12
CASVRGNEKLFF
TGTGCCAGCGTCAGGGGAAATGAAAAACTGTTTTTT
>NA|TRBV13|TRBJ2-7|NA|14
CASSSSGATYEQYF
TGTGCCAGCAGCTCCTCCGGGGCCACATACGAGCAGTACTTC
>NA|TRBV11-2|TRBJ2-7|NA|14
CASSPSGRTYEQYF
TGTGCCAGCAGCCCCAGCGGGCGGACCTACGAGCAGTACTTC
>TRBD2|TRBV15|TRBJ2-7|NA|16
CATSRDRASGVYEQYF
TGTGCCACCAGCAGAGATCGGGCTAGCGGGGTCTACGAGCAGTACTTC
>TRBD2|TRBV5-1|TRBJ2-1|once|15
CASSLVAGGLDEQFF
TGCGCCAGCAGCCTAGTAGCGGGAGGGCTCGATGAGCAGTTCTTC
>TRBD2|TRBV4-2|TRBJ2-3|NA|16
CASSSRTSGSTDTQYF
TGTGCCAGCAGCTCGCGGACTAGCGGAAGCACAGATACGCAGTATTTT
>TRBD2|TRBV5-4|TRBJ2-5|NA|18
CASSKPFSGLATQETQYF
TGTGCCAGCAGCAAACCTTTCTCGGGACTAGCGACCCAAGAGACCCAGTACTTC
>NA|TRBV28|TRBJ2-4|NA|15
CASSTAGAAKNIQYF
TGTGCCAGCAGTACTGCAGGGGCCGCCAAAAACATTCAGTACTTC
>TRBD1|TRBV10-3|TRBJ1-2|NA|14
CAISESGQGYGYTF
TGTGCCATCAGTGAGTCGGGACAGGGGTATGGCTACACCTTC
>NA|TRBV6-6|TRBJ1-2|NA|14
CASRTPWQFYGYTF
TGTGCCAGCAGGACCCCTTGGCAGTTCTATGGCTACACCTTC
>NA|TRBV5-1|TRBJ1-1|NA|14
CASSFPGLNTEAFF
TGCGCCAGCAGCTTCCCAGGGTTGAACACTGAAGCTTTCTTT
>NA|TRBV19|TRBJ1-2|NA|14
CASSIGRGPYGYTF
TGTGCCAGTAGTATAGGGCGGGGACCCTATGGCTACACCTTC
>NA|TRBV5-6|TRBJ2-3|once|16
CASSLSMWARTDTQYF
TGTGCCAGCAGCTTGTCCATGTGGGCTCGCACAGATACGCAGTATTTT
>TRBD2|TRBV7-8|TRBJ2-2|NA|15
CASSPRLAGAGELFF
TGTGCCAGCAGCCCTAGACTAGCGGGAGCCGGGGAGCTGTTTTTT
>NA|TRBV30|TRBJ2-3|NA|11
CAWRHTNTQYF
TGTGCCTGGAGGCACACAAATACGCAGTATTTT
>TRBD2|TRBV19|TRBJ2-1|NA|14
CARRTSGVNNEQFF
TGTGCCAGGAGGACTAGCGGGGTTAACAATGAGCAGTTCTTC
>NA|TRBV9|TRBJ2-1|NA|14
CASSVVGSQVEQFF
TGTGCCAGCAGCGTAGTCGGGTCGCAGGTTGAGCAGTTCTTC
>NA|TRBV4-1|TRBJ2-5|once|14
CASSQKIEGGTQYF
TGCGCCAGCAGCCAAAAGATCGAAGGGGGGACCCAGTACTTC